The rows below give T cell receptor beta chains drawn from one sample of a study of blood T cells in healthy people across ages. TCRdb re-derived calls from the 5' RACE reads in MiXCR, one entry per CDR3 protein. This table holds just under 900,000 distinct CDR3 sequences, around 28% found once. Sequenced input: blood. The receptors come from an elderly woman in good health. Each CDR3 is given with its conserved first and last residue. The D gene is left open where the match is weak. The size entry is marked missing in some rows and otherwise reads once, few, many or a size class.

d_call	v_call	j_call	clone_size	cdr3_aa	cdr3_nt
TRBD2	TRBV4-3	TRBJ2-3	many	CASSNLAGGPGDTQYF	TGCGCCAGCAGCAATCTAGCGGGGGGGCCGGGAGATACGCAGTATTTT
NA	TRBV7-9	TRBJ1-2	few	CASSFSGTAYGYTF	TGTGCCAGCAGCTTCTCCGGGACCGCCTATGGCTACACCTTC
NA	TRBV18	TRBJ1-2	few	CASSPSVTHPYGYTF	TGTGCCAGCTCACCAAGTGTAACTCACCCCTATGGCTACACCTTC
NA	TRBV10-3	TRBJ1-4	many	CATARGDNEKLFF	TGTGCCACCGCGCGGGGGGATAATGAAAAACTGTTTTTT
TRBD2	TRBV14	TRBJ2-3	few	CASSQDARLAGGDTQYF	TGTGCCAGCAGCCAAGATGCGCGACTAGCGGGGGGAGATACGCAGTATTTT
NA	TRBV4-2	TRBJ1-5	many	CASSQGQVNQPQHF	TGTGCCAGCAGCCAAGGACAGGTCAATCAGCCCCAGCATTTT
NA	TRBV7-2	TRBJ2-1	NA	CASSSQGVTDEQFF	TGTGCCAGCAGCTCACAGGGTGTTACTGACGAGCAGTTCTTC
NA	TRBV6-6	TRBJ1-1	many	CASSPRETQYHTEAFF	TGTGCCAGCAGCCCAAGGGAGACACAATACCACACTGAAGCTTTCTTT
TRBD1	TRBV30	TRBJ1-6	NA	CAWSVGQGYSPLHF	TGTGCCTGGAGTGTGGGACAGGGCTATTCACCCCTCCACTTT
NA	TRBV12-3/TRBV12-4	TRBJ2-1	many	CASSQRALRVGEQFF	TGTGCCAGCAGCCAAAGGGCCCTCAGGGTCGGTGAGCAGTTCTTC
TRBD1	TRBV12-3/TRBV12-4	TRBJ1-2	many	CASSLGAGGGKWPGYTF	TGTGCCAGCAGTTTAGGGGCAGGGGGCGGAAAATGGCCTGGCTACACCTTC
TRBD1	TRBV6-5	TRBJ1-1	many	CASSYSVLGRGRTEAFF	TGTGCCAGCAGTTACTCGGTTCTAGGCAGGGGGCGAACTGAAGCTTTCTTT
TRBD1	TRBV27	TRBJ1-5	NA	CASRSGTGGLRGPQHF	TGTGCCAGCAGATCCGGGACAGGGGGCCTCCGGGGGCCCCAGCATTTT
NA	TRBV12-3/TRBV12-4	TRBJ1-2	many	CASCASRGSNYGYTF	TGTGCCAGCTGCGCTTCCCGGGGATCTAACTATGGCTACACCTTC
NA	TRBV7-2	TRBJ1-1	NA	CASSFGSGAEAFF	TGTGCCAGCAGCTTCGGGTCAGGGGCTGAAGCTTTCTTT
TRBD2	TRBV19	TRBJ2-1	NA	CASRVGGRSYNEQFF	TGTGCCAGTAGGGTGGGGGGGAGGTCCTACAATGAGCAGTTCTTC
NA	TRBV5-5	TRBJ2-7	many	CASSLLTALGNEQYF	TGTGCCAGCAGCTTGCTCACGGCCTTAGGGAACGAGCAGTACTTC
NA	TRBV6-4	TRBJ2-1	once	CASSWSEGTYNEQFF	TGTGCCAGCAGCTGGAGCGAGGGGACATACAATGAGCAGTTCTTC
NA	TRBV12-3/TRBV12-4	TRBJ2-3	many	CASSFAASSTDTQYF	TGTGCCAGCAGTTTTGCGGCCTCTAGCACAGATACGCAGTATTTT
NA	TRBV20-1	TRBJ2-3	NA	CSADLADTQYF	TGCAGTGCCGACTTAGCAGATACGCAGTATTTT
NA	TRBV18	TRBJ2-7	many	CASSPGLSYEQYF	TGTGCCAGCTCACCCGGACTATCCTACGAGCAGTACTTC
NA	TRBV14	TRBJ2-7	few	CASSQVRGLASYEQYF	TGTGCCAGCAGCCAAGTCAGGGGCCTAGCCTCCTACGAGCAGTACTTC
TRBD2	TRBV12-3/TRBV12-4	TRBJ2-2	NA	CASRHGLAGGNGELFF	TGTGCCAGCAGACACGGACTAGCGGGGGGGAACGGGGAGCTGTTTTTT
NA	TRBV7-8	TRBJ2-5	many	CASSLGAGIKTQYF	TGTGCCAGCAGCTTGGGGGCAGGGATAAAGACCCAGTACTTC
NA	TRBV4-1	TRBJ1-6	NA	CASSQDRVTYNSPLHF	TGCGCCAGCAGCCAAGACAGGGTGACCTATAATTCACCCCTCCACTTT
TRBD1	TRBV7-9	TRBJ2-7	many	CASSLADRTYEQYF	TGTGCCAGCAGCTTAGCGGACAGGACCTACGAGCAGTACTTC
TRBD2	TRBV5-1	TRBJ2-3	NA	CVSRPALAGGPKKVQTDTQYF	TGCGTCAGCAGACCAGCCCTAGCGGGGGGGCCCAAGAAGGTTCAAACAGATACGCAGTATTTT
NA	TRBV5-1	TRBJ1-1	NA	CASSASGEREAFF	TGCGCCAGCAGCGCCTCAGGGGAAAGGGAAGCTTTCTTT
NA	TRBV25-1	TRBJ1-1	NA	CASSGWTVMNTEAFF	TGTGCCAGCAGTGGATGGACAGTTATGAACACTGAAGCTTTCTTT
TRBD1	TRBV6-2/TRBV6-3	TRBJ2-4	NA	CASSCRDRGFKNIQYF	TGTGCCAGCAGTTGCCGGGACAGAGGTTTCAAAAACATTCAGTACTTC
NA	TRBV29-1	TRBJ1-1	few	CSVLRVQNTEAFF	TGCAGCGTTCTTCGGGTGCAGAACACTGAAGCTTTCTTT
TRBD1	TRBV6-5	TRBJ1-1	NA	CASSYRPGTGSYMNTEAFF	TGTGCCAGCAGTTACCGTCCCGGGACAGGGAGTTACATGAACACTGAAGCTTTCTTT
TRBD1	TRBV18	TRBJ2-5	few	CASSPWDRSNEQYF	TGTGCCAGCTCACCTTGGGACAGAAGCAATGAGCAGTACTTC
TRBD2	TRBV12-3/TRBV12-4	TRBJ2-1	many	CASRMSGGEGEQFF	TGTGCCAGCAGAATGAGCGGGGGGGAGGGTGAGCAGTTCTTC
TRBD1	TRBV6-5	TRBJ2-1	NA	CASSRRDRQETQFF	TGTGCCAGCAGTCGACGGGACAGACAAGAGACCCAGTTCTTC
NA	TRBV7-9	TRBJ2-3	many	CASSKIRGKNTDTQYF	TGTGCCAGCAGCAAGATTAGGGGGAAAAACACAGATACGCAGTATTTT
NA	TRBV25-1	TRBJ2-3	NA	CASSFGTGTDTQYF	TGTGCCAGCAGTTTCGGGACTGGAACAGATACGCAGTATTTT
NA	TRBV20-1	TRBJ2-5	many	CSAPGGQTQYF	TGCAGTGCTCCGGGGGGCCAGACCCAGTACTTC
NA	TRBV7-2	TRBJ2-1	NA	CASSSQSVGGGEQFF	TGTGCCAGCAGCTCCCAATCGGTCGGGGGTGGTGAGCAGTTCTTC
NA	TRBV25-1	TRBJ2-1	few	CASRSAGPNYNEQFF	TGTGCCAGCAGGTCCGCCGGCCCCAACTACAATGAGCAGTTCTTC
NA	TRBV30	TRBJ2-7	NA	CAWSGPGRPGGQYF	TGTGCCTGGAGTGGTCCCGGAAGACCCGGGGGGCAGTACTTC
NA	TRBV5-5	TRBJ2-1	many	CASSFLTSTGSNEQFF	TGTGCCAGCAGCTTTCTAACATCCACCGGCTCCAATGAGCAGTTCTTC
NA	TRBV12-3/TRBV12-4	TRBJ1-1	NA	CASSPGPPRAFF	TGTGCCAGCAGTCCGGGTCCACCAAGAGCTTTCTTT
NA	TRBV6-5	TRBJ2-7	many	CASSSNKQGNEQYF	TGTGCCAGCAGTTCGAATAAACAGGGCAACGAGCAGTACTTC
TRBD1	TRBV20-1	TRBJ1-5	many	CSALTTGKGSNQPQHF	TGCAGTGCTCTAACGACAGGGAAGGGAAGCAATCAGCCCCAGCATTTT
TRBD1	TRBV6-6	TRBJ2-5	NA	CAVSSGTGAIIQETQYF	TGTGCCGTATCTTCCGGGACAGGGGCGATAATCCAAGAGACCCAGTACTTC
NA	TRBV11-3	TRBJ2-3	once	CASSLEIPMGGGTQYF	TGTGCCAGCAGCTTAGAGATTCCTATGGGCGGAGGTACGCAGTATTTT
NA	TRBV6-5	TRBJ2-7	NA	CASSYEGGPSSYEQYF	TGTGCCAGCAGTTACGAGGGGGGCCCCAGCTCCTACGAGCAGTACTTC
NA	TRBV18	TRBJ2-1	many	CASSPQGLGVDEQFF	TGTGCCAGCTCACCACAGGGGTTGGGAGTCGATGAGCAGTTCTTC
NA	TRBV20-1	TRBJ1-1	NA	CSASARANTEAFF	TGCAGTGCTAGTGCCAGGGCGAACACTGAAGCTTTCTTT
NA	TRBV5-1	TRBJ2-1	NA	CASSKYSGTYNEQFF	TGCGCCAGCTCTAAGTATAGTGGAACCTACAATGAGCAGTTCTTC
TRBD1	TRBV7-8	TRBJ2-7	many	CASSPRDRAGSYEQYF	TGTGCCAGCAGCCCTAGGGACAGGGCGGGCTCCTACGAGCAGTACTTC
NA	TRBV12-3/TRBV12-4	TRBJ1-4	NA	CASSKAKTPNEKLFF	TGTGCCAGCAGCAAAGCAAAGACCCCCAATGAAAAACTGTTTTTT
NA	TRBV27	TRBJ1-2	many	CASSLQIQPNYGYTF	TGTGCCAGCAGTTTACAAATTCAGCCCAACTATGGCTACACCTTC
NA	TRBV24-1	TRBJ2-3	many	CATSEGGRGSTDTQYF	TGTGCCACCAGTGAGGGAGGTCGAGGCAGCACAGATACGCAGTATTTT
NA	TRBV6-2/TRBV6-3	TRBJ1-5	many	CATGGNQPQHF	TGTGCCACCGGGGGCAATCAGCCCCAGCATTTT
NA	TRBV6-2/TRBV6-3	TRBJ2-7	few	CASSLRVGGPYEQYF	TGTGCCAGCAGCCTGCGGGTTGGTGGGCCCTACGAGCAGTACTTC
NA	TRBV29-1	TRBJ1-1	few	CSVLRGMNTEAFF	TGCAGCGTTTTGAGGGGGATGAACACTGAAGCTTTCTTT